This T cell receptor beta chain came from a study of post-analysis software for immune sequencing data. Study details: Relapsing-remitting, secondary progressive and progressive-relapsing multiple sclerosis courses were included. Study conclusions and caveats: The study found significantly lower normalized Chao1 diversity in multiple sclerosis patients than in controls. TRBV segments more frequent in patients than in controls numbered five and included TRBV5-6, TRBV5-1 and TRBV20-1. The F measure placed samples prepared in the same batch into strongly shared clusters.

V was trimmed by 6 bases and J by 2 bases, leaving 17 bases between them. Per germline, CDR1 DFQATT and CDR2 SNEGSKA (reference sequence). This CDR3 region has 15 residues. cDNA libraries for TCR beta contained unique molecular identifiers. Using its own MiXCR run on the PCR reads, TCRdb lists one record per CDR3 protein. This table holds about 770,000 distinct CDR3 sequences, 35% to 55% found once. Comment on this clonotype: Its specificity is unknown.

Sequencing was carried out using blood. This chain joins TRBV20-1 and TRBJ1-5; D perhaps matches TRBD1 (6 bases). This clonotype originated in a girl aged 10 to 17 with multiple sclerosis. The CDR3 bases are TGCAGTGCCGAGAGGGGGGGCCAGGGCAATCAGCCCCAGCATTTT. Its translation: CSAERGGQGNQPQHF.